This TCR beta chain was identified during a study of PD-1 blockade in classical Hodgkin lymphoma. Broader study findings: Reports described newly diagnosed patients as having lower baseline TCR diversity than healthy donors. Baseline diversity resembling that of newly diagnosed patients was seen in complete responders.

As to this clone: As yet, its antigen is unknown.

The V gene lost 2 bases and the J gene lost 2 bases, with 6 bases spanning the gap. CDR1 and CDR2 (germline): SGHVS, FNYEAQ. The CDR3 runs to 13 residues. The time point was: cycle 4 day 1 (C4D1), after about 6 weeks of nivolumab. All trial patients relapsed after autologous stem cell transplantation. Measured with immunoSEQ multiplex PCR; TCRdb has only the in-frame clones, and not every one. This table holds 99,000 or so clones, roughly nine tenths found once. The specimen comprised peripheral blood mononuclear cells (PBMCs), sampled before the fourth cycle of nivolumab. The chain employs TRBV7-6 and TRBJ1-2; unclear D gene. The receptor was derived from a human donor with classical Hodgkin lymphoma. CDR3 bases: TGTGCCAGCAGCTTATCGGAGAACTATGGCTACACCTTC. Encoded protein: CASSLSENYGYTF.